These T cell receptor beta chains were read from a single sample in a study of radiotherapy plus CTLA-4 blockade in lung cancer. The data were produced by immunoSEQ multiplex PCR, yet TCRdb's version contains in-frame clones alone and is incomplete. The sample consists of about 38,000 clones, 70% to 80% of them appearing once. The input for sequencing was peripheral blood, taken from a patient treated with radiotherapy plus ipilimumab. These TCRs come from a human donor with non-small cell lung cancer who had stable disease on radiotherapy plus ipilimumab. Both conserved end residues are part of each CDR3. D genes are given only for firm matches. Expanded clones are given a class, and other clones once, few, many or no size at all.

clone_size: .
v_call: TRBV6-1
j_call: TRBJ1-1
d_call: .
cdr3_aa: CASPDLNTEAFF
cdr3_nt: TGTGCCAGTCCAGACCTAAACACTGAAGCTTTCTTT

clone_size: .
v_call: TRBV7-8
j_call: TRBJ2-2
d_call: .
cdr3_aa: CASSLAPTGELFF
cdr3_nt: TGTGCCAGCAGCTTAGCACCCACCGGGGAGCTGTTTTTT

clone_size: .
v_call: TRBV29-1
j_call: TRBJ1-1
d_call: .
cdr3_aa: CSACSGPENTEAFF
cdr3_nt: TGCAGCGCTTGTTCGGGACCAGAGAACACTGAAGCTTTCTTT

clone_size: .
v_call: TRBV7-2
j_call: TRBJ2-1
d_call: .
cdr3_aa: CASSVEGLLLGEQFF
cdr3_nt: TGTGCCAGCAGCGTCGAGGGACTGCTCCTCGGTGAGCAGTTCTTC

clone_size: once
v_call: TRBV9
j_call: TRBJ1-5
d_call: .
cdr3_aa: CASSVAGHSNQPQHF
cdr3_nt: TGTGCCAGCAGCGTAGCGGGCCATAGCAATCAGCCCCAGCATTTT

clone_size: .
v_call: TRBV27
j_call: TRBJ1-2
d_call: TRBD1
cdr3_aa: CASSPTGNYGYTF
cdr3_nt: TGTGCCAGCAGCCCGACAGGGAACTATGGCTACACCTTC

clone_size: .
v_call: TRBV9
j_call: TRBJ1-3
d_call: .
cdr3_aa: CASSVVPTGNTIYF
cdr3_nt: TGTGCCAGCAGCGTAGTTCCAACTGGAAACACCATATATTTT

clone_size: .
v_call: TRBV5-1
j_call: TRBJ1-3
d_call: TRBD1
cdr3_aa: CASSLAAGGENTIYF
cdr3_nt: TGCGCCAGCAGCTTGGCAGCAGGGGGTGAAAACACCATATATTTT

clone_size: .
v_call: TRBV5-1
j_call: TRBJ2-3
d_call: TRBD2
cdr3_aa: CASTLRTSGDTQYF
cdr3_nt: TGCGCCAGCACCCTAAGGACTAGCGGGGATACGCAGTATTTT

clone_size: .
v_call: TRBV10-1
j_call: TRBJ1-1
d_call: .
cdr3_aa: CASSANRVGTEAFF
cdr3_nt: TGCGCCAGCAGTGCTAACAGGGTGGGCACTGAAGCTTTCTTT

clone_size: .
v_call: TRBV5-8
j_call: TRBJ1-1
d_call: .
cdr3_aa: CASTLRLNTEAFF
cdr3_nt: TGTGCCAGCACCTTAAGGCTGAACACTGAAGCTTTCTTT

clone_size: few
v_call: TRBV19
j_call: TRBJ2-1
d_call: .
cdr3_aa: CASSMRGGSDEQFF
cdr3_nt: TGTGCCAGTAGTATGAGGGGGGGCTCGGATGAGCAGTTCTTC

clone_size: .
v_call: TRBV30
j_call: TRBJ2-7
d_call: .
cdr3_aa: CAWKPVTPYEQYF
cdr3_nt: TGTGCCTGGAAGCCGGTTACTCCCTACGAGCAGTACTTC

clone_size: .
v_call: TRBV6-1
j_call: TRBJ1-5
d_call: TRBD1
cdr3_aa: CAIRDRVNQPQHF
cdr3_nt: TGTGCCATCCGGGACAGGGTCAATCAGCCCCAGCATTTT

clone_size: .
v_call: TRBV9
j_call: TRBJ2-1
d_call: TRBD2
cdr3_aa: CASSVAVGATSGDNEQFF
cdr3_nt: TGTGCCAGCAGCGTAGCTGTGGGTGCGACTAGCGGGGACAATGAGCAGTTCTTC

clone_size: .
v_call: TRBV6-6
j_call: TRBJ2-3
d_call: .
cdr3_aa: CASNEMGLTDTQYF
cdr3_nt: TGTGCCAGCAACGAAATGGGCTTAACAGATACGCAGTATTTT

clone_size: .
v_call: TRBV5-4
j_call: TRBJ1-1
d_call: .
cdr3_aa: CASSGARTEAFF
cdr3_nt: TGTGCCAGCAGCGGGGCGAGGACTGAAGCTTTCTTT

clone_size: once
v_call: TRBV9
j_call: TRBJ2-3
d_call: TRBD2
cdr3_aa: CASSVSSGGAGTDTQYF
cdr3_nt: TGTGCCAGCAGCGTATCTAGCGGGGGGGCCGGGACAGATACGCAGTATTTT

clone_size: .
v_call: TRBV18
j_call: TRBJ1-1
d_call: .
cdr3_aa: CASSPVSGGTEAFF
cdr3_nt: TGTGCCAGCTCACCCGTGAGCGGGGGGACTGAAGCTTTCTTT

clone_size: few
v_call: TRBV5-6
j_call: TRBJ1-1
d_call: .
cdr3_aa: CASSLIVKITEAFF
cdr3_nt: TGTGCCAGCAGCTTGATTGTGAAGATCACTGAAGCTTTCTTT

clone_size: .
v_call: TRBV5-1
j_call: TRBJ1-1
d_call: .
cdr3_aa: CASSSESRGGTTEAFF
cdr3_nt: TGCGCCAGCAGCTCCGAATCTAGGGGTGGCACCACTGAAGCTTTCTTT

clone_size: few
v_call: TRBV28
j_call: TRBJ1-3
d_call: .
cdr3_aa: CASIPPVGAAGNTIYF
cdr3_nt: TGTGCCAGCATCCCCCCCGTCGGGGCGGCGGGAAACACCATATATTTT

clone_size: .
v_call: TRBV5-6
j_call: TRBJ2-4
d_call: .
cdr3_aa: CASSLVGLAKNIQYF
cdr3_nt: TGTGCCAGCAGCTTGGTGGGGCTAGCCAAAAACATTCAGTACTTC

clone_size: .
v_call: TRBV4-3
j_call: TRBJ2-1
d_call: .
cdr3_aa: CASSQGQGIYNEQFF
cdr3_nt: TGCGCCAGCAGCCAAGGGCAGGGGATTTACAATGAGCAGTTCTTC

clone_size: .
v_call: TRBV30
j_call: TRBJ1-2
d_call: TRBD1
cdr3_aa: CAWGTGDYGYTF
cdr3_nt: TGTGCCTGGGGGACAGGGGACTATGGCTACACCTTC

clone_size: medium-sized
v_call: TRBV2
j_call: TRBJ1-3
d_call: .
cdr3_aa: CASSEAGSDLLGNTIYF
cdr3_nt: TGTGCCAGCAGTGAAGCGGGATCGGACTTGCTAGGAAACACCATATATTTT

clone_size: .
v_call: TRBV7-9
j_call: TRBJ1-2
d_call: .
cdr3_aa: CASSRSGDYGYTF
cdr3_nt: TGTGCCAGCAGCCGTTCCGGAGACTATGGCTACACCTTC

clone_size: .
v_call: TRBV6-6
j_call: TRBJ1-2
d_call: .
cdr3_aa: CASSPPGGRNYGYTF
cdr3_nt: TGTGCCAGCAGTCCCCCCGGGGGGAGAAACTATGGCTACACCTTC

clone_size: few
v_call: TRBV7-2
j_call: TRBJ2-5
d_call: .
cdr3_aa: CASSLVGKETQYF
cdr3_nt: TGTGCCAGCAGCTTAGTAGGGAAAGAGACCCAGTACTTC

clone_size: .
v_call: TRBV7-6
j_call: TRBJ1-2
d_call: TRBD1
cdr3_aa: CASSLGAGTGGSGYTF
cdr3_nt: TGTGCCAGCAGCTTAGGGGCGGGGACAGGGGGCAGTGGCTACACCTTC

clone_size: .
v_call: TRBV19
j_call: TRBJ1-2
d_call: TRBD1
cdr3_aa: CAILGQAPGYTF
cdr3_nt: TGTGCCATCCTGGGACAGGCCCCTGGCTACACCTTC

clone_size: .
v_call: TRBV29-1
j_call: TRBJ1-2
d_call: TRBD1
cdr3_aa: CSVDQGQLNYGYTF
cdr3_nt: TGCAGCGTGGACCAGGGACAGCTTAACTATGGCTACACCTTC

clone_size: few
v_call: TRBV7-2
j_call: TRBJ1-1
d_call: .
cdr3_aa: CASSFRAPTEAFF
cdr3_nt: TGTGCCAGCAGCTTTCGGGCGCCCACTGAAGCTTTCTTT

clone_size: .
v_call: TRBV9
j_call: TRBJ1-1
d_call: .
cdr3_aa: CASSVEFTEAFF
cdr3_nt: TGTGCCAGCAGCGTAGAGTTTACTGAAGCTTTCTTT

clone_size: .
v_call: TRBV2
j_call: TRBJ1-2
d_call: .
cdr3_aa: CATRFGGTNYGYTF
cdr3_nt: TGTGCCACCAGATTTGGCGGTACTAACTATGGCTACACCTTC

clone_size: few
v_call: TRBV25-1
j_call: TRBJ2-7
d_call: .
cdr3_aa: CASSDAAGLSYEQYF
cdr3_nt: TGTGCCAGCAGTGATGCGGCAGGTCTCTCCTACGAGCAGTACTTC

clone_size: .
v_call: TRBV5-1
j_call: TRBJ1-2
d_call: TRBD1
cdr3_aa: CASSRTGNDYGYTF
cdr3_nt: TGCGCCAGCAGCCGGACAGGGAATGACTATGGCTACACCTTC

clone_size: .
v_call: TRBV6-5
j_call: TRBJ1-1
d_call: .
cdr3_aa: CASRSGLNTEAFF
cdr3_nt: TGTGCCAGCAGATCAGGGTTGAACACTGAAGCTTTCTTT

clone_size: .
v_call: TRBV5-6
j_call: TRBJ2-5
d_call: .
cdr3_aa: CASSLIPRGQETQYF
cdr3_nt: TGTGCCAGCAGCCTTATCCCGAGGGGACAAGAGACCCAGTACTTC

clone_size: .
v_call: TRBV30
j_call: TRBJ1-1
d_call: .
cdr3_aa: CAWSNPQGMNTEAFF
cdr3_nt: TGTGCCTGGAGCAACCCCCAGGGTATGAACACTGAAGCTTTCTTT

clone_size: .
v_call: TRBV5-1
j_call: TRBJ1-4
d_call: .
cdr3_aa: CASSLNIQGAEKLFF
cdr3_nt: TGCGCCAGCAGCTTGAATATCCAGGGTGCGGAAAAACTGTTTTTT

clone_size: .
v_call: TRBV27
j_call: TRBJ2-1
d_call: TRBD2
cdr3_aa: CASSFTGREGQFF
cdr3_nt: TGTGCCAGCTCCTTCACCGGAAGGGAGGGGCAGTTCTTC

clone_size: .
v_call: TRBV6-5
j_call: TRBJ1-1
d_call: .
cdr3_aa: CASNTPGMNTEAFF
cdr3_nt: TGTGCCAGCAATACTCCGGGGATGAACACTGAAGCTTTCTTT

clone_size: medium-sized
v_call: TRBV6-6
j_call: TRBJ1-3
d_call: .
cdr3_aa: CASSYDGSGNTIYF
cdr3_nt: TGTGCCAGCAGTTACGACGGCTCTGGAAACACCATATATTTT

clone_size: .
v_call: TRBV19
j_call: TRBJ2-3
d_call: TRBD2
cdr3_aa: CASSTAQRGRTDTQYF
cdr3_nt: TGTGCCAGTAGTACAGCCCAGCGGGGCCGCACAGATACGCAGTATTTT